The rows below give T cell receptor beta chains drawn from one sample of a study of pediatric ulcerative colitis. The table came from immunoSEQ multiplex PCR; TCRdb's copy has only in-frame clones and leaves some out. This table holds about 15,000 clones, about three quarters found once. Sequencing was carried out using gut tissue. Receptors were obtained from a girl aged 5-17 years with moderate ulcerative colitis. Both conserved end residues are trimmed from each CDR3. The order of the fields is V gene, J gene, clone size, CDR3 protein. The listing skips clone size in some rows; elsewhere it reads once, few, many or a size class.

V gene: TRBV9
J gene: TRBJ2-1
clone size: .
CDR3 protein: ASSVASLALGGSQNEQF

V gene: TRBV30
J gene: TRBJ2-1
clone size: .
CDR3 protein: AWLAGGFMGNEQF

V gene: TRBV5-6
J gene: TRBJ2-7
clone size: .
CDR3 protein: ASSFWALGPRSYEQY

V gene: TRBV18
J gene: TRBJ1-2
clone size: .
CDR3 protein: ASSPDWQGDGYT

V gene: TRBV7-7
J gene: TRBJ2-1
clone size: once
CDR3 protein: ASSTNPGGVNEQF

V gene: TRBV5-1
J gene: TRBJ2-7
clone size: .
CDR3 protein: ASTWGGTQTYEQY

V gene: TRBV7-9
J gene: TRBJ2-6
clone size: .
CDR3 protein: ASSVGTGANVLT

V gene: TRBV11-2
J gene: TRBJ1-1
clone size: .
CDR3 protein: ASNPQGAPQAF

V gene: TRBV7-9
J gene: TRBJ2-7
clone size: .
CDR3 protein: ASSTGTGDYEQY

V gene: TRBV18
J gene: TRBJ2-2
clone size: .
CDR3 protein: ASSQSQGRTGELF

V gene: TRBV19
J gene: TRBJ2-7
clone size: .
CDR3 protein: ASSTQGARFDEQY

V gene: TRBV2
J gene: TRBJ1-5
clone size: .
CDR3 protein: ASRDRYQPQH

V gene: TRBV2
J gene: TRBJ1-5
clone size: .
CDR3 protein: ASSERQGGQPQH

V gene: TRBV14
J gene: TRBJ2-3
clone size: .
CDR3 protein: ASSQAGGGARTDTQY

V gene: TRBV11-2
J gene: TRBJ2-3
clone size: once
CDR3 protein: ASSLEGTGFTGTQY

V gene: TRBV5-1
J gene: TRBJ1-5
clone size: .
CDR3 protein: ASSYLTGQPQH

V gene: TRBV4-2
J gene: TRBJ2-7
clone size: .
CDR3 protein: ASSQEGTGSYEQY

V gene: TRBV2
J gene: TRBJ2-7
clone size: .
CDR3 protein: ASRPGLYVYEQY

V gene: TRBV10-3
J gene: TRBJ2-2
clone size: .
CDR3 protein: AIRESDSPTVNTGELF

V gene: TRBV18
J gene: TRBJ1-1
clone size: .
CDR3 protein: ASSSRKGGNTEAF

V gene: TRBV7-8
J gene: TRBJ1-4
clone size: .
CDR3 protein: ASSWGRVFAEKLF

V gene: TRBV14
J gene: TRBJ2-3
clone size: .
CDR3 protein: ASSPPRGAGTDTQY

V gene: TRBV27
J gene: TRBJ1-5
clone size: .
CDR3 protein: ASIRGRSNQPQH

V gene: TRBV18
J gene: TRBJ2-7
clone size: .
CDR3 protein: ASSSGQGWSEQY

V gene: TRBV7-9
J gene: TRBJ1-2
clone size: few
CDR3 protein: ASSRTGEPYGYT

V gene: TRBV29-1
J gene: TRBJ2-7
clone size: .
CDR3 protein: SAISGTGVREQY

V gene: TRBV6-5
J gene: TRBJ1-1
clone size: once
CDR3 protein: ASSPRQGQNTEAF

V gene: TRBV9
J gene: TRBJ2-5
clone size: few
CDR3 protein: ASSVAPVLPQETQY

V gene: TRBV19
J gene: TRBJ2-2
clone size: .
CDR3 protein: ASSIGLLETTGRPF

V gene: TRBV19
J gene: TRBJ2-7
clone size: few
CDR3 protein: ASSKQGQGASSYEQY

V gene: TRBV28
J gene: TRBJ2-7
clone size: few
CDR3 protein: ASSSSALEGH

V gene: TRBV14
J gene: TRBJ2-3
clone size: .
CDR3 protein: ASSPLAGGHLSQY

V gene: TRBV7-9
J gene: TRBJ1-2
clone size: .
CDR3 protein: ASTTGQGGYGYT

V gene: TRBV28
J gene: TRBJ2-7
clone size: .
CDR3 protein: ASSLRRAADEQY

V gene: TRBV4-1
J gene: TRBJ1-4
clone size: few
CDR3 protein: ASSQTEMEKLF

V gene: TRBV29-1
J gene: TRBJ2-1
clone size: .
CDR3 protein: SVDMVGSYNEQF

V gene: TRBV27
J gene: TRBJ2-5
clone size: .
CDR3 protein: ASSSQTEPHETQY

V gene: TRBV5-1
J gene: TRBJ1-4
clone size: .
CDR3 protein: ASSLRRTGGNEKLF

V gene: TRBV5-1
J gene: TRBJ2-3
clone size: .
CDR3 protein: ASSFKLAGGPLGTDTQY

V gene: TRBV5-1
J gene: TRBJ2-2
clone size: .
CDR3 protein: ASSPGPARTGELF

V gene: TRBV11-2
J gene: TRBJ2-7
clone size: .
CDR3 protein: ASSSDRSYEQY

V gene: TRBV4-2
J gene: TRBJ1-4
clone size: .
CDR3 protein: ASSQDEGRGEEKLF

V gene: TRBV7-8
J gene: TRBJ2-1
clone size: .
CDR3 protein: ASSRDRRTYNEQF

V gene: TRBV5-6
J gene: TRBJ1-4
clone size: few
CDR3 protein: ASSLRSGTGHEKLF

V gene: TRBV5-4
J gene: TRBJ2-1
clone size: .
CDR3 protein: ASSLGGGGRAFNEQF

V gene: TRBV6-6
J gene: TRBJ2-3
clone size: .
CDR3 protein: ASSTGSSTDTQY

V gene: TRBV9
J gene: TRBJ2-1
clone size: once
CDR3 protein: ASSVSPGQGSNEQF

V gene: TRBV15
J gene: TRBJ2-5
clone size: .
CDR3 protein: ATSLRTGGLKETQY

V gene: TRBV5-6
J gene: TRBJ1-1
clone size: once
CDR3 protein: ASSWRRAGEAF

V gene: TRBV2
J gene: TRBJ1-1
clone size: few
CDR3 protein: ASSGSVTEAF

V gene: TRBV7-2
J gene: TRBJ1-5
clone size: .
CDR3 protein: ASSDWVMGNQPQH

V gene: TRBV6-5
J gene: TRBJ2-2
clone size: .
CDR3 protein: ASSYRRADTGELF

V gene: TRBV6-6
J gene: TRBJ1-6
clone size: .
CDR3 protein: ASSYYRDRNSPLH

V gene: TRBV30
J gene: TRBJ1-2
clone size: .
CDR3 protein: AWREGGQGYT

V gene: TRBV13
J gene: TRBJ1-4
clone size: .
CDR3 protein: ASSLHLQGTNEKLF

V gene: TRBV9
J gene: TRBJ2-1
clone size: .
CDR3 protein: ASSPQTGLGIDEQF

V gene: TRBV4-1
J gene: TRBJ2-5
clone size: .
CDR3 protein: ASSEGGGIETQY

V gene: TRBV2
J gene: TRBJ1-3
clone size: .
CDR3 protein: ASSVTRTSGNTIY